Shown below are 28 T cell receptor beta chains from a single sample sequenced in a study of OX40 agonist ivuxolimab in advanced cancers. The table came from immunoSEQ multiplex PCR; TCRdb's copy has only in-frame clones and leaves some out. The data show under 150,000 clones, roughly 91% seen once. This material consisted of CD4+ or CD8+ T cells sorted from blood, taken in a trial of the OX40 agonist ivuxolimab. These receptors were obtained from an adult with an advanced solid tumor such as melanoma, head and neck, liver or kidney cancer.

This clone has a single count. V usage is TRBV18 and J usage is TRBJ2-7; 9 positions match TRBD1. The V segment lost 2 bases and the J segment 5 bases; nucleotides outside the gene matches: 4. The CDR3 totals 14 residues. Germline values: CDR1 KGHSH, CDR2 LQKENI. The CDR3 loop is CASSPRTGENEQYF. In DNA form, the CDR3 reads TGTGCCAGCTCACCAAGGACAGGGGAAAACGAGCAGTACTTC.

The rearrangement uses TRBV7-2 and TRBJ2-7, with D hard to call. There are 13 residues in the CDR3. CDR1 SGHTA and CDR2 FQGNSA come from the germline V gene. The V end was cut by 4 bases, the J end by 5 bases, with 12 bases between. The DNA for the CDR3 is TGTGCCAGCAGCTACCGGGTTGTCGACGAGCAGTACTTC. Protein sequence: CASSYRVVDEQYF.

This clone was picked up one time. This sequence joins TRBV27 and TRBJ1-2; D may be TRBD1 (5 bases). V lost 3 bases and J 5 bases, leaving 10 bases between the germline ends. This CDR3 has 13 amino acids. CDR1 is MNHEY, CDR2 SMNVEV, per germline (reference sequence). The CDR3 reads CASSFAPGYGYTF. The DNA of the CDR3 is TGTGCCAGCAGTTTTGCCCCAGGGTATGGCTACACCTTC.

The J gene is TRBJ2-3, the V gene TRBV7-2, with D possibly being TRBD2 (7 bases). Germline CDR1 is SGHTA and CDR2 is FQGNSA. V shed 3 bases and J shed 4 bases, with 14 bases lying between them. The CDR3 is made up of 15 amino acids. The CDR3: CASSFRGAVSDTQYF. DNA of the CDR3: TGTGCCAGCAGCTTTCGGGGGGCGGTATCAGATACGCAGTATTTT.

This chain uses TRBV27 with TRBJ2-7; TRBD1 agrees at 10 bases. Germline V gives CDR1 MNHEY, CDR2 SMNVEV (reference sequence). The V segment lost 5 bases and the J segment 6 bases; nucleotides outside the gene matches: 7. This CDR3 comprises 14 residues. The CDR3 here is CASSPPGQGSEQYF. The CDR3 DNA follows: TGTGCCAGCAGTCCTCCGGGACAGGGGAGCGAGCAGTACTTC.

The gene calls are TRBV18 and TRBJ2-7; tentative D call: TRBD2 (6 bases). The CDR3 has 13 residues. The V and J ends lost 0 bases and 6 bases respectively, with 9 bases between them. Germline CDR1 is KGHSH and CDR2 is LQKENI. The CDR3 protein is CASSPPVGGEQYF. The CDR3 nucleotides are TGTGCCAGCTCACCACCGGTGGGGGGCGAGCAGTACTTC.

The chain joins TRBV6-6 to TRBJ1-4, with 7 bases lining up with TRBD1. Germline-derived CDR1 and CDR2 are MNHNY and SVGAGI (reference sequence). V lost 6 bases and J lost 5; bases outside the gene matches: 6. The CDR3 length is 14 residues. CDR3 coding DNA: TGTGCCAGCAGCAGGGACAGATCGAATGAAAAACTGTTTTTT. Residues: CASSRDRSNEKLFF.

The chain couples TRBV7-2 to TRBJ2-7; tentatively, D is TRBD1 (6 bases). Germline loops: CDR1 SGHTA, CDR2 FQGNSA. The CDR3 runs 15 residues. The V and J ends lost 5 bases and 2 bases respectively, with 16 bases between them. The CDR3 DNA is TGTGCCAGCAGCCAAGATTGGACAGTACCCTACGAGCAGTACTTC. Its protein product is CASSQDWTVPYEQYF.

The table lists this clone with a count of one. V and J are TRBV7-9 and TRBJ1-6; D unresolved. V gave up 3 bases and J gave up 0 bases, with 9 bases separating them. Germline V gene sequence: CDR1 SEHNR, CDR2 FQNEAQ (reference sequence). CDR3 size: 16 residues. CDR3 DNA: TGTGCCAGCAGCTTGGTCTCTGGCTCCTATAATTCACCCCTCCACTTT. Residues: CASSLVSGSYNSPLHF.

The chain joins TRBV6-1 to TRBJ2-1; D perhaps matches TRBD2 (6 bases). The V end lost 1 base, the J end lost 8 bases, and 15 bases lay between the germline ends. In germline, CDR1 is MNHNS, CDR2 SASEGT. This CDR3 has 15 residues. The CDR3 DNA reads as TGTGCCAGCAGTGAAGGGGGGACGAGGGAGGATGAGCAGTTCTTC. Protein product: CASSEGGTREDEQFF.

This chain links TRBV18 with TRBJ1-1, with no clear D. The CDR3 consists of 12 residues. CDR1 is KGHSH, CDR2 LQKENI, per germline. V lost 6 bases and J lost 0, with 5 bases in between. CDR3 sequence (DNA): TGTGCCAGCTCCGGGATGAACACTGAAGCTTTCTTT. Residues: CASSGMNTEAFF.

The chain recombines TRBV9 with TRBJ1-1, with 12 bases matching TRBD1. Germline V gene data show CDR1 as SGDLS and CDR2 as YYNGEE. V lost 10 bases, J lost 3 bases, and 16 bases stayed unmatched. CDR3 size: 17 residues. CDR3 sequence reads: CASGRSGTGGPDTEAFF. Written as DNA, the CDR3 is TGTGCCTCAGGGCGGTCCGGGACAGGGGGCCCCGACACTGAAGCTTTCTTT.

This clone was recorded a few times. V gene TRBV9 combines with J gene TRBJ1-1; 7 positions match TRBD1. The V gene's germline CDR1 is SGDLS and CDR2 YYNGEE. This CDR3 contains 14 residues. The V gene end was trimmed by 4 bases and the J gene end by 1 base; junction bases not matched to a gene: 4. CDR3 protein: CASSQGQWNTEAFF. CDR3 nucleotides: TGTGCCAGCAGCCAGGGACAGTGGAACACTGAAGCTTTCTTT.

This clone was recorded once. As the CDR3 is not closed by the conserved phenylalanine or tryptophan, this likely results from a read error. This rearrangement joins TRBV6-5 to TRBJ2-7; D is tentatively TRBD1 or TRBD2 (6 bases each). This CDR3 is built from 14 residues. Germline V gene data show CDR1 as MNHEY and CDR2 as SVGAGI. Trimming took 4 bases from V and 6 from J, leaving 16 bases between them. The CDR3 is CASSSQGGISEQYL. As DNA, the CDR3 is TGTGCCAGCAGTTCACAGGGAGGTATCAGCGAGCAGTACCTC.

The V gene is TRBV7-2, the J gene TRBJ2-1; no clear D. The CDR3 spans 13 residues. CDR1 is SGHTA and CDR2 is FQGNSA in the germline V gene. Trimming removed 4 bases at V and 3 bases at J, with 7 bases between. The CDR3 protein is CASSSGYYNEQFF. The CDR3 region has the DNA TGTGCCAGCAGCTCGGGCTACTACAATGAGCAGTTCTTC.

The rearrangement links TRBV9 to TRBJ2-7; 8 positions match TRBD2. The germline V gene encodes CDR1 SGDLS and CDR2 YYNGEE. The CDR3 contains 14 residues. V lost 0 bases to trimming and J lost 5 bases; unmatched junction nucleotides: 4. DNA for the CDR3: TGTGCCAGCAGCGTAGGACTAGCGTTCCACGAGCAGTACTTC. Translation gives CASSVGLAFHEQYF.

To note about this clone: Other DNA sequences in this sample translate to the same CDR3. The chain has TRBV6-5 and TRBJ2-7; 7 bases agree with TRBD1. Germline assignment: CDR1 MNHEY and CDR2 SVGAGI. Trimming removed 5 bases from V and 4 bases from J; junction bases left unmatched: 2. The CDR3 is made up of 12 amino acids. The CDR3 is CASSRQGYEQYF. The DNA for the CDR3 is TGTGCCAGCAGTCGACAGGGATACGAGCAGTACTTC.

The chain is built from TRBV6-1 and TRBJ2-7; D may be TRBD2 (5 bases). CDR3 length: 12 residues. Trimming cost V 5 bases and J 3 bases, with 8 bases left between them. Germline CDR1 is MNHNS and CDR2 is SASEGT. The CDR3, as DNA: TGTGCCAGCAGTCTCCGGGACTACGAGCAGTACTTC. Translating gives CASSLRDYEQYF.

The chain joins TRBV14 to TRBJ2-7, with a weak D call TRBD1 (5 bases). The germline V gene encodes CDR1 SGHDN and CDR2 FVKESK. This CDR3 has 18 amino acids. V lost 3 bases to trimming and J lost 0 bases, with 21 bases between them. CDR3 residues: CASSQQGLILANSYEQYF. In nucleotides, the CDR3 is TGTGCCAGCAGCCAGCAGGGCCTTATCTTGGCTAACTCCTACGAGCAGTACTTC.

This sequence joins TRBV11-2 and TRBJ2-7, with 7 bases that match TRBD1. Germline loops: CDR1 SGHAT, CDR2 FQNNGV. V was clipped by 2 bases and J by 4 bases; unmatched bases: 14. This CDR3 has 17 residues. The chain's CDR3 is CASSLSFSRDRKYEQYF. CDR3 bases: TGTGCCAGCAGCTTAAGTTTCAGCCGGGACAGAAAATACGAGCAGTACTTC.

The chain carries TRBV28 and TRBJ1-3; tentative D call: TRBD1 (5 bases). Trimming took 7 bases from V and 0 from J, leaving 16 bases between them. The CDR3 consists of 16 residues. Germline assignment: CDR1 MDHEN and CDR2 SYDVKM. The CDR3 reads CASTIRPGRSGNTIYF. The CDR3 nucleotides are TGTGCCAGCACCATAAGGCCGGGACGCTCTGGAAACACCATATATTTT.

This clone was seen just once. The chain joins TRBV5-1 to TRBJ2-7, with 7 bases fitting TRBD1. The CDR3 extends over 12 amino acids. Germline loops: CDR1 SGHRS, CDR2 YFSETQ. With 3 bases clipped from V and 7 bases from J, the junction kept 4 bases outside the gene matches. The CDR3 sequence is CASSSGQTEQYF. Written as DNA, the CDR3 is TGCGCCAGCAGCTCGGGACAGACTGAGCAGTACTTC.

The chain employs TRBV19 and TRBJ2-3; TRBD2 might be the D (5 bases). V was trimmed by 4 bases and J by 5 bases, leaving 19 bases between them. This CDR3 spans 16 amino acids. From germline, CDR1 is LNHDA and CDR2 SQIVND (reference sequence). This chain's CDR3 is CASSNLAGRSGDTQYF. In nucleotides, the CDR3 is TGTGCCAGTAGTAACCTCGCGGGCCGGTCGGGAGATACGCAGTATTTT.

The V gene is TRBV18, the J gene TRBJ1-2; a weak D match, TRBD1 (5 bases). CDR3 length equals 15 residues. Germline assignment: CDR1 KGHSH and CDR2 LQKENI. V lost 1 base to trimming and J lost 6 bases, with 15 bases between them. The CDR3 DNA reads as TGTGCCAGCTCACCACGCCTAGGGGAGGACGATGGCTACACCTTC. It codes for CASSPRLGEDDGYTF.

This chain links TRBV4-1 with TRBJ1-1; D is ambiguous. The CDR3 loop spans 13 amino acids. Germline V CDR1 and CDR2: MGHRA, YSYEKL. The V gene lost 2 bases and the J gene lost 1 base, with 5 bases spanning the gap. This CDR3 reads CASSQLTNTEAFF. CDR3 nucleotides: TGCGCCAGCAGCCAATTAACGAACACTGAAGCTTTCTTT.

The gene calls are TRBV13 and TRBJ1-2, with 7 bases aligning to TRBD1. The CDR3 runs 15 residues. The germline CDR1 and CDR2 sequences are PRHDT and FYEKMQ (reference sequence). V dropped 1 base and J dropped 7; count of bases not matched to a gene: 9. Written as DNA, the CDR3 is TGTGCCAGCAGCTTAGTAGGTCAGGGGGAGGCTGGCTACACCTTC. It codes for CASSLVGQGEAGYTF.

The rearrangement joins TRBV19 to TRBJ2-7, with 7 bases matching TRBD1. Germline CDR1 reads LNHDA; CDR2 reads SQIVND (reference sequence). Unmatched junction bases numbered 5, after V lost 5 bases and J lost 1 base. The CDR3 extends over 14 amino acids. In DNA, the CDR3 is TGTGCCAGTAGTTCCCAGACAGGGTCCTACGAGCAGTACTTC. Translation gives CASSSQTGSYEQYF.

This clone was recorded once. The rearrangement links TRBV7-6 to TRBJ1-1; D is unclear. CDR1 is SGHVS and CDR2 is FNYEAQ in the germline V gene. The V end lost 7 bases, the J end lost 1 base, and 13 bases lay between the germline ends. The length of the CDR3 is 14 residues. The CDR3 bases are TGTGCCAGCACCCCAACGGTTCCGAACACTGAAGCTTTCTTT. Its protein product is CASTPTVPNTEAFF.